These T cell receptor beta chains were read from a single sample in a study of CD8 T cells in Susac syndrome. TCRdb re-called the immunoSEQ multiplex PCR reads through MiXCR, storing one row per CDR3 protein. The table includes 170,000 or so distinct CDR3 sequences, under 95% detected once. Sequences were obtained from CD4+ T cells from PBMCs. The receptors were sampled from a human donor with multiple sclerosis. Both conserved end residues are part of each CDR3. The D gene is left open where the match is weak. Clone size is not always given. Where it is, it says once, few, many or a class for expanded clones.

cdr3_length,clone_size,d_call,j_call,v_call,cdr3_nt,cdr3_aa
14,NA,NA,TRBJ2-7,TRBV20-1,TGCAGTGCTAGAGATCGCCGGGGGGCGCCCGAGCAGTACTTC,CSARDRRGAPEQYF
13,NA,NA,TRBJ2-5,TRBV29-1,TGCAGCGTTGAAGACAGCCTCCAAGAGACCCAGTACTTC,CSVEDSLQETQYF
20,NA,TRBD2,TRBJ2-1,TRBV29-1,TGCAGCGTTGTGCCCGTACTAGCGGGAGTCCCTTTTGGGGACCACAATGAGCAGTTCTTC,CSVVPVLAGVPFGDHNEQFF
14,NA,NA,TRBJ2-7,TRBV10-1,TGCGCCAGCAGTGTCGGACAGCAACCCTACGAGCAGTACTTC,CASSVGQQPYEQYF
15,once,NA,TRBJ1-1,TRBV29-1,TGCAGCGTACCGGGCCACACACACTTGAACACTGAAGCTTTCTTT,CSVPGHTHLNTEAFF
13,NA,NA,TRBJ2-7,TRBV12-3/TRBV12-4,TGTGCCAGCAGTTTAGTTCCGAGGGGCGAGCAGTACTTC,CASSLVPRGEQYF
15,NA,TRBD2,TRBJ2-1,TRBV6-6,TGTGCCAGCAGACCCGGGACTAGCGGCCCTTCTGAGCAGTTCTTC,CASRPGTSGPSEQFF
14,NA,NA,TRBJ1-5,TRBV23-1,TGCGCCAGCAGTGGCGGGGAAGGCAATCAGCCCCAGCATTTT,CASSGGEGNQPQHF
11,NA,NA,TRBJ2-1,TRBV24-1,TGTGCCACCAGTGAGGGGACCGAGCAGTTCTTC,CATSEGTEQFF
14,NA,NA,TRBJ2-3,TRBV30,TGTGCCTGGAGTGTGTATACTAGCACAGATACGCAGTATTTT,CAWSVYTSTDTQYF
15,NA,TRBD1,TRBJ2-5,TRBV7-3,TGTGCCAGCAGCCTGACAGGGACACACCAAGAGACCCAGTACTTC,CASSLTGTHQETQYF